A selection of T cell receptor beta chains follows, all from one sample in a study of response to subunit inactivated influenza vaccine. TCRdb redid the calling of the RT-PCR reads with MiXCR, one entry per CDR3 protein. This table has just over 300,000 distinct CDR3 sequences, roughly 22% appearing once. The sequencing here drew on PBMCs from blood, taken about 20 months after vaccination. These receptors were collected from a man between 50 and 69 years old who received an inactivated influenza vaccine. CDR3s include the opening cysteine and the closing phenylalanine or tryptophan. The D gene is left open where the match is weak. Not all rows give a size; the values are once, few, many and, for expanded clones, a class.

d_call j_call clone_size v_call cdr3_nt cdr3_aa
- TRBJ1-5 few TRBV19 TGTGCCAGTAGTATAGTCGGCAGGGGAAAGGGGCAGCCCCAGCATTTT CASSIVGRGKGQPQHF
TRBD1 TRBJ1-2 - TRBV6-5 TGTGCCAGCAGTTACTCCTACAGGGGGCATCATGGCTACACCTTC CASSYSYRGHHGYTF
- TRBJ2-3 few TRBV21-1 TGTGCCAGCCCGAGCTACCCCCCCACAGATACGCAGTATTTT CASPSYPPTDTQYF
TRBD1 TRBJ2-1 few TRBV3-1 TGTGCCAGCGAGTCGGGACAGGGGGCTGGTGAGCAGTTCTTC CASESGQGAGEQFF
TRBD2 TRBJ2-3 few TRBV5-1 TGCGCCAGCAGCTTACCAGTACGACGACTAGCGGGGCTAAGCACAGATACGCAGTATTTT CASSLPVRRLAGLSTDTQYF
- TRBJ1-5 few TRBV7-9 TGTGCCAGCAGCAAACAGGGTTTCGGGGCCCAGCATTTT CASSKQGFGAQHF
TRBD2 TRBJ2-1 - TRBV7-2 TGTGCCAGCAGCTCCTACTATCGGACTAGCGGGAGTGGGCAGTTCTTC CASSSYYRTSGSGQFF
TRBD1 TRBJ1-2 - TRBV28 TGTGCCAGCACGGGGCAGGGGGCGCTGGGCTATGGCTACACCTTC CASTGQGALGYGYTF
- TRBJ1-2 few TRBV7-9 TGTGCCAGCAGCACCGGGACAAACTATGGCTACACCTTC CASSTGTNYGYTF
- TRBJ2-5 many TRBV5-6 TGTGCCAGCAGCTTAGTCGGGGGCCAAGAGACCCAGTACTTC CASSLVGGQETQYF
- TRBJ1-2 - TRBV7-9 TGTGCCAGCAGCTTAGTAGATGGAGGGCCGGGCTACACCTTC CASSLVDGGPGYTF
- TRBJ2-7 - TRBV10-2 TGCGCCAGCAGTTCTGGACAGAGCCAAGTATCCTACGAGCAGTACTTC CASSSGQSQVSYEQYF
- TRBJ2-7 - TRBV5-1 TGCGCCAGCAGCTTGTCGTTTTCCGCCTACGAGCAGTACTTC CASSLSFSAYEQYF
- TRBJ2-7 many TRBV10-3 TGTGCCATCAGTGAGTCGAGGACCTACGAGCAGTACTTC CAISESRTYEQYF
- TRBJ2-4 - TRBV6-5 TGTGCCAGCAGTTACGGCTCCACTACCCTAGCCAAAAACATTCAGTACTTC CASSYGSTTLAKNIQYF
- TRBJ1-6 - TRBV28 TGTGCCAGCGACCAGACTTTTAATTCACCCCTCCACTTT CASDQTFNSPLHF
TRBD1 TRBJ1-5 many TRBV7-6 TGTGCCAGCAGCTTGGGGACGACAGGGGCGGGTCAGCCCCAGCATTTT CASSLGTTGAGQPQHF
TRBD1 TRBJ1-4 few TRBV20-1 TGCAGTGCTAGAGCCCGGGCCACTACCCTCCGGGACAGGGGGAGTGGTAATGAAAAACTGTTTTTT CSARARATTLRDRGSGNEKLFF
- TRBJ2-5 - TRBV5-4 TGTGCCAGCAGCTTGGATGTTCAGGGGGGAGAGACCCAGTACTTC CASSLDVQGGETQYF
TRBD2 TRBJ2-1 - TRBV4-1 TGCGCCAGCAGCCAAGGACTAGCGGGGGGGTACAATGAGCAGTTCTTC CASSQGLAGGYNEQFF
TRBD1 TRBJ1-4 - TRBV3-1 TGTGCCAGCAGCTGGGGACAGTCGGAAAAACTGTTTTTT CASSWGQSEKLFF
TRBD2 TRBJ2-7 - TRBV4-3 TGCGCCAGCAGCCAAGATTCGGGAGGGGGGGAGCAGTACTTC CASSQDSGGGEQYF
- TRBJ1-2 few TRBV7-9 TGTGCCAGCTCGACAAGCGGGGACGGCTACACCTTC CASSTSGDGYTF
TRBD1 TRBJ1-1 few TRBV6-4 TGTGCCAGCAGTGAGGAAGAGGGGGCCACTGAAGCTTTCTTT CASSEEEGATEAFF
- TRBJ2-6 few TRBV20-1 TGCAGTGCAAGCTCCCGGGGTCAACCTGTTTCTGGGGCCAACGTCCTGACTTTC CSASSRGQPVSGANVLTF
- TRBJ2-7 - TRBV3-1 TGTGCCAGCAGCCAAATCGGGGGAATCTACGAGCAGTACTTC CASSQIGGIYEQYF
- TRBJ1-6 many TRBV5-1 TGCGCCAGCAGCACGCGGGCCTCCTATAATTCACCCCTCCACTTT CASSTRASYNSPLHF
TRBD1 TRBJ1-5 few TRBV28 TGTGCCAGCAGTAGGACAGGGTTTAATCAGCCCCAGCATTTT CASSRTGFNQPQHF